The TCR beta chain described here comes from a study of CD8+CD57+ T cells in acquired aplastic anemia. Study background: Yields of DNA that came from sorted CD4+ and CD8+ cells averaged about 3 ug. Points from the study as a whole: Patients and controls were found to share 25 to 35 CD8+ CDR3 sequences.

Comment on this clonotype: Its antigen is undetermined. This clone may be a read error of a much larger clone one base away.

Genomic DNA was employed as the template in profiling TCR beta VDJ and CDR3. TCRdb re-called the reads with MiXCR, one entry per CDR3 protein. The top ten hold about 42% of the sample, which has about 180,000 distinct CDR3 sequences, 63% seen once. CD8+CD57+ cell expansion, shown by flow cytometry, had occurred in the patients selected for sequencing. Blood came from patients not yet given any therapy. Germline CDR1 is SGHNT and CDR2 is YYREEE (reference sequence). The CDR3 consists of 14 residues. The sequenced sample consisted of sorted CD4+, CD8+, or CD8+CD57+ T cells (not recorded which) from PBMCs. The clonotype comes from a human donor with aplastic anemia. V and J are TRBV5-4 and TRBJ1-1; D gene uncertain. The CDR3 region is CASSLDPVNTDAFF. In DNA form, the CDR3 reads TGTGCCAGCAGCTTGGATCCGGTGAACACTGATGCTTTCTTT. Together with reference TRBV5-4 and TRBJ1-1, the CDR3 gives the full variable domain: ETGVTQSPTHLIKTRGQQVTLRCSSQSGHNTVSWYQQALGQGPQFIFQYYREEENGRGNFPPRFSGLQFPNYSSELNVNALELDDSALYLCASSLDPVNTDAFFGQGTRLTVV.